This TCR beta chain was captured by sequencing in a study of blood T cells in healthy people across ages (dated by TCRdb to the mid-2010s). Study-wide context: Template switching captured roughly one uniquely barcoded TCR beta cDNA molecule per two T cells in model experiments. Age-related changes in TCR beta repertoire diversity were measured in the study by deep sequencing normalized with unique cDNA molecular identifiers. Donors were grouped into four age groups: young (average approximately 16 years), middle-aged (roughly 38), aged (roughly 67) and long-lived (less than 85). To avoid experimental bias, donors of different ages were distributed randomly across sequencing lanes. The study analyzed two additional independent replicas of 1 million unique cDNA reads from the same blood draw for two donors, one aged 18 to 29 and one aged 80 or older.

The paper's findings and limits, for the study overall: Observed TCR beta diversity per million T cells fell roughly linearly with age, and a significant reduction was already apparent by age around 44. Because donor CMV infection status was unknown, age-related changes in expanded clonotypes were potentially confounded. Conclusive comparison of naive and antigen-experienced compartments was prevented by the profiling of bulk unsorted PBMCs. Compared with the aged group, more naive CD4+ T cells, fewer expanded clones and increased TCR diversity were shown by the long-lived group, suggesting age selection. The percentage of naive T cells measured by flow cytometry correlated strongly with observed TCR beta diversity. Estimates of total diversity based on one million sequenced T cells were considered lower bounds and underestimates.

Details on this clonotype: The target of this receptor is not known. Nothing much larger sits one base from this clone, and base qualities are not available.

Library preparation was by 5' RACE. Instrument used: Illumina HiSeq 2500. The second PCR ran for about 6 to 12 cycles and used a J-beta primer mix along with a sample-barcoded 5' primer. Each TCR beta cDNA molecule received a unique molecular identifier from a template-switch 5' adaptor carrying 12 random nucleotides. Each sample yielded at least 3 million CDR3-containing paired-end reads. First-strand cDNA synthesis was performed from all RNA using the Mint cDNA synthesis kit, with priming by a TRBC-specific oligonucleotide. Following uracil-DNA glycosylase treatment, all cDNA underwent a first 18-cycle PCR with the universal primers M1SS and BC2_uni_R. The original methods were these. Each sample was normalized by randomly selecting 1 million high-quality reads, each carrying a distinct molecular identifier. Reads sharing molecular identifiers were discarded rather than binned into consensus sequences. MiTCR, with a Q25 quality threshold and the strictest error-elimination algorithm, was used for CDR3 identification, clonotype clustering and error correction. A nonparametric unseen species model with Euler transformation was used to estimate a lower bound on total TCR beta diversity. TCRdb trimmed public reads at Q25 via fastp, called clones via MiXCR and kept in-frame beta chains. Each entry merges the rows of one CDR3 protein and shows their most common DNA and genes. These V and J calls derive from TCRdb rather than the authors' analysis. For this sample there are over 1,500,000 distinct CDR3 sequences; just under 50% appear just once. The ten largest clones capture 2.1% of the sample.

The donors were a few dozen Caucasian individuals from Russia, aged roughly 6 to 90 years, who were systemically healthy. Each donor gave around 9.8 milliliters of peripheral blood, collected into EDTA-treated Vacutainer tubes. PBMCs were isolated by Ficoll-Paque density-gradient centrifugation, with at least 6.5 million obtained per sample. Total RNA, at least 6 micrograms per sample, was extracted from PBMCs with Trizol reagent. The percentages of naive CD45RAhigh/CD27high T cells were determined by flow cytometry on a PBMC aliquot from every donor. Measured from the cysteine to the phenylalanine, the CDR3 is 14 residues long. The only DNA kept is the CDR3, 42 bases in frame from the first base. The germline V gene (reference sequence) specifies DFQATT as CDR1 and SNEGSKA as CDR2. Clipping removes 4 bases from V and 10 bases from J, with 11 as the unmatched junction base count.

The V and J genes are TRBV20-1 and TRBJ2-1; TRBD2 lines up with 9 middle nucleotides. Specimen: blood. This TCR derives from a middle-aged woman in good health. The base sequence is TGCAGTGCTACCCTCCTAGCGGGGCGAGCCGAGCAGTTCTTC. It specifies CSATLLAGRAEQFF.